Listed below are T cell receptor beta chains from one sample, sequenced in a study of blood T cell repertoires in COVID-19. Data came from immunoSEQ multiplex PCR; TCRdb stores just in-frame clones and leaves some out. The profile covers 200,000 to 250,000 clones, with 90% appearing a single time and around 15% taken by the ten largest. The specimen sequenced was PBMCs or T cells enriched from blood (not recorded which). These receptor sequences come from a man aged 25 to 40 who had been exposed to COVID-19. The CDR3 runs from the conserved cysteine through the conserved F or W. Each record gives: clone size, J gene, D gene, V gene, CDR3 DNA, CDR3 protein. A D gene is named only where the DNA matches it firmly. The size entry is marked missing in some rows and otherwise reads once, few, many or a size class.

>once|TRBJ1-1|.|TRBV7-9
TGTGCCAGCAGCTTAGGGGCTCCGAACACTGAAGCTTTCTTT
CASSLGAPNTEAFF
>.|TRBJ1-6|.|TRBV7-3
TGTGCCAGCAGCTCGGACAGCGTTAATTCACCCCTCCACTTT
CASSSDSVNSPLHF
>.|TRBJ2-3|.|TRBV4-1
TGCGCCAGCAGCCAAGCCACAGGGCCAGATACGCAGTATTTT
CASSQATGPDTQYF
>.|TRBJ1-3|TRBD1|TRBV30
TGTGCCTGGAGTCCCGGGACAGGGGACACCATATATTTT
CAWSPGTGDTIYF
>.|TRBJ2-5|.|TRBV15
TGTGCCACCAGCAGAGATTTGACAGAAGAGACCCAGTACTTC
CATSRDLTEETQYF
>.|TRBJ1-4|.|TRBV9
TGTGCCAGCAGCGGAACAGGGTGGGGTGAAAAACTGTTTTTT
CASSGTGWGEKLFF
>.|TRBJ2-3|.|TRBV18
TGTGCCAGCTCACCAATATCTAGCACAGATACGCAGTATTTT
CASSPISSTDTQYF
>.|TRBJ2-7|TRBD1|TRBV6-5
TGTGCCAGCAATCGCGGGACAGGGGATCCCTACGAGCAGTACTTC
CASNRGTGDPYEQYF
>.|TRBJ2-1|.|TRBV9
TGTGCCAGCAGCGTTCTGGCGGGGTACAATGAGCAGTTCTTC
CASSVLAGYNEQFF
>.|TRBJ2-5|.|TRBV7-3
TGTGCCAGCAGCTTACTAGGGGGTATGGAGACCCAGTACTTC
CASSLLGGMETQYF
>.|TRBJ2-6|.|TRBV18
TGTGCCAGCTCACCATCTTTAGGGGCCAACGTCCTGACTTTC
CASSPSLGANVLTF
>.|TRBJ1-2|.|TRBV6-5
TGTGCCAACCAGGATCACCTCTATGGCTACACCTTC
CANQDHLYGYTF